A single sample gave rise to the 23 T cell receptor beta chains below, sequenced in a study of blood T cell repertoires in COVID-19. The repertoire was sequenced with immunoSEQ multiplex PCR; TCRdb's copy has only in-frame clones and lacks some. The repertoire has about 140,000 clones, over 70% of them found once; the top ten carry around 3.4%. The specimen sequenced was peripheral blood. The receptors stem from a man between 65 and 79 years old who had recovered from COVID-19.

In nucleotides, the CDR3 is TGTGCCAGCAGCCCCAGACGCTCCCAGGGCCAAGAGACCCAGTACTTC. This sequence encodes CASSPRRSQGQETQYF. The chain has TRBV3-1 (or the pseudogene TRBV3-2) and TRBJ2-5, with D perhaps matching TRBD1 (5 bases). V dropped 4 bases and J dropped 1 base, with 16 bases sitting between them. This CDR3 contains 16 residues. Germline V lookup: CDR1 LGHDT, CDR2 YNNKEL (reference sequence).

The chain carries TRBV6-6 and TRBJ1-6; no reliable D call. There are 14 residues in the CDR3. V was trimmed by 2 bases and J by 7 bases, leaving 9 bases between them. Germline CDR1 is MNHNY and CDR2 is SVGAGI (reference sequence). CDR3 DNA sequence: TGTGCCAGCAGTTACGCCCAGATAAATTCACCCCTCCACTTT. Its protein is CASSYAQINSPLHF.

This clone was seen a few times. This chain links TRBV2 with TRBJ1-6, with 8 bases aligning to TRBD1. The CDR3 contains 15 residues. Unmatched junction bases numbered 10, after V lost 9 bases and J lost 6 bases. From germline, CDR1 is SNHLY and CDR2 FYNNEI. CDR3 amino acids: CASQGQGATNSPLHF. The DNA of the CDR3 is TGTGCCAGTCAAGGCCAGGGGGCGACTAATTCACCCCTCCACTTT.

This chain links TRBV15 with TRBJ1-4, with a possible D match to TRBD1 (6 bases). The CDR3 runs to 13 residues. Deletions cut 1 base from V and 8 bases from J, with 8 bases between. In germline, CDR1 is LNHNV, CDR2 YYDKDF (reference sequence). CDR3 region: CATSRGGGEKLFF. The CDR3 nucleotides are TGTGCCACCAGCAGAGGAGGGGGAGAAAAACTGTTTTTT.

This clone came up a few times. The rearrangement joins TRBV15 to TRBJ2-1; TRBD2 might be the D (5 bases). V was pared by 5 bases and J by 6 bases, with 8 bases between. Germline V gives CDR1 LNHNV, CDR2 YYDKDF (reference sequence). This CDR3 has 12 residues. The CDR3 DNA follows: TGTGCCACCAGCGAGGGCCCCAATGAGCAGTTCTTC. This sequence encodes CATSEGPNEQFF.

V gene TRBV5-1 combines with J gene TRBJ1-4; perhaps TRBD1 as D (6 bases). Germline lookup yields CDR1 SGHRS and CDR2 YFSETQ. With 4 bases removed from V and 6 bases from J, the gap between germline ends came to 16 bases. The CDR3 spans 15 residues. As DNA, the CDR3 is TGCGCCAGCAGCCCGTCAGGGGATTGGTATGAAAAACTGTTTTTT. This gives the protein CASSPSGDWYEKLFF.

This clone has ten or more counts. The V and J genes are TRBV6-1 and TRBJ1-5, with D possibly TRBD1 on 5 matching bases. This CDR3 region has 13 residues. Between the trimmed V and J ends, which lost 3 bases and 6 bases, there was a span of 9 bases. CDR1 MNHNS and CDR2 SASEGT come from the germline V gene. CDR3 amino acids: CASSDERGQPQHF. The CDR3 coding sequence is TGTGCCAGCAGTGATGAAAGGGGTCAGCCCCAGCATTTT.

This clone showed up just once. This rearrangement joins TRBV7-2 to TRBJ2-5; 13 bases are shared with TRBD2. Germline V gene sequence: CDR1 SGHTA, CDR2 FQGNSA. The CDR3 contains 18 residues. The V segment lost 4 bases and the J segment 4 bases; nucleotides outside the gene matches: 12. The chain's CDR3 is CASSSGLAGVFWGETQYF. CDR3 in DNA: TGTGCCAGCAGCTCCGGACTAGCGGGAGTTTTTTGGGGAGAGACCCAGTACTTC.

The chain joins TRBV29-1 to TRBJ2-7; D is ambiguous. The V end was cut by 4 bases, the J end by 4 bases, with 14 bases between. The CDR3 spans 13 residues. From germline, CDR1 is SQVTM and CDR2 ANQGSEA. CDR3 residues: CSVGFTGGYEQYF. CDR3 DNA: TGCAGCGTTGGGTTCACGGGTGGGTACGAGCAGTACTTC.

The CDR3 sequence: CASSTTGGNTEAFF. The CDR3 coding sequence is TGTGCCAGCAGCACGACAGGGGGGAACACTGAAGCTTTCTTT. The chain combines TRBV7-9 with TRBJ1-1; TRBD1 matches at 9 bases. Germline CDR1 and CDR2: SEHNR and FQNEAQ (reference sequence). The CDR3 is 14 amino acids. V trimming: 5 bases; J trimming: 1 base; junction bases outside the gene matches: 2.

This chain uses TRBV7-9 with TRBJ2-3; D ambiguous. The CDR3 sequence is 13 residues long. V was pared by 4 bases and J by 6 bases, with 11 bases between. Per germline, CDR1 SEHNR and CDR2 FQNEAQ (reference sequence). The CDR3 sequence is CASSSPLFDTQYF. CDR3 nucleotide sequence: TGTGCCAGCAGCTCCCCCTTATTCGATACGCAGTATTTT.

V usage is TRBV24-1 and J usage is TRBJ2-1; D remains unclear. V was trimmed by 0 bases and J by 7 bases, leaving 6 bases between them. Looked up from germline, CDR1 is KGHDR and CDR2 is SFDVKD. This CDR3 region has 13 residues. The CDR3 DNA reads TGTGCCACCAGTGATTTGGTTATGAATGAGCAGTTCTTC. It translates to CATSDLVMNEQFF.

This clone was counted between two and nine times. The gene calls are TRBV4-1 and TRBJ2-2, with 8 bases fitting TRBD2. CDR3 length: 19 amino acids. CDR1 is MGHRA and CDR2 is YSYEKL in the germline V gene. J gave up 5 bases and V 0 bases, and 14 bases lay outside the gene matches. CDR3 bases: TGCGCCAGCAGCCAAGATAAGAGCGGGAGAGGGGGTCGGACCGGGGAGCTGTTTTTT. Protein sequence: CASSQDKSGRGGRTGELFF.

This clone has only a few counts. V and J are TRBV18 and TRBJ2-1, with D unresolved. Germline loops: CDR1 KGHSH, CDR2 LQKENI. The CDR3 is 11 amino acids. V gave up 8 bases and J gave up 10 bases, with 12 bases separating them. Written as DNA, the CDR3 is TGTGCCAGCGCCGGGTTGAGAGAGCAGTTCTTC. This codes for CASAGLREQFF.

The rearrangement uses TRBV27 and TRBJ2-1, with 8 bases identical to TRBD2. CDR3 length: 14 amino acids. J lost 4 bases, V lost 5 bases, and 4 bases had no gene match. Looked up from germline, CDR1 is MNHEY and CDR2 is SMNVEV (reference sequence). The CDR3 DNA reads TGTGCCAGCAGTCCGGGACTAGTGTACAATGAGCAGTTCTTC. It translates to CASSPGLVYNEQFF.

On this clone: In the same sample, other DNA sequences code for this CDR3. The chain is built from TRBV29-1 and TRBJ2-7; 7 nucleotides match TRBD1. V lost 6 bases and J lost 2; bases outside the gene matches: 7. The CDR3 covers 13 residues. Germline CDR1 reads SQVTM; CDR2 reads ANQGSEA. The CDR3 nucleotides are TGCAGCGTGGAAACAGGGGTCCCCTACGAGCAGTACTTC. Translating it yields CSVETGVPYEQYF.

The chain employs TRBV6-5 and TRBJ2-7; tentatively, D is TRBD2 (5 bases). This CDR3 is built from 13 residues. V lost 11 bases, J lost 0 bases, and 14 bases lay in between. Germline lookup yields CDR1 MNHEY and CDR2 SVGAGI. The CDR3 sequence: CAATSGSSYEQYF. As DNA, the CDR3 is TGTGCCGCCACGAGCGGTTCCTCCTACGAGCAGTACTTC.

CDR3 amino acids: CASRGDRTSGIKGSYEQYF. The DNA of the CDR3 is TGCGCCAGCAGGGGGGACCGGACTAGCGGGATAAAGGGCTCCTACGAGCAGTACTTC. This chain connects TRBV10-2 to TRBJ2-7; TRBD2 aligns across 12 bases. From germline, CDR1 is WSHSY and CDR2 SAAADI. This CDR3 region has 19 residues. The junction had 15 bases not matched to a gene; V was cut back by 6 bases and J by 0 bases.

This rearrangement joins TRBV9 to TRBJ2-1, with TRBD2 identical over 10 bases. J gave up 9 bases and V 0 bases, and 9 bases lay outside the gene matches. The CDR3 runs to 16 residues. CDR1 is SGDLS, CDR2 YYNGEE, per germline. CDR3 amino acids: CASSVAPGTSVGEQFF. In nucleotides, the CDR3 is TGTGCCAGCAGCGTAGCTCCCGGGACTAGCGTCGGTGAGCAGTTCTTC.

The chain couples TRBV9 to TRBJ2-7; 8 bases match TRBD2. Unmatched junction bases numbered 7, after V lost 4 bases and J lost 4 bases. This CDR3 spans 14 amino acids. CDR1 and CDR2 from the germline V gene are SGDLS and YYNGEE. CDR3 region: CASSSAGDRYEQYF. The CDR3 DNA reads as TGTGCCAGCAGCTCAGCGGGAGATAGGTACGAGCAGTACTTC.

This clone was counted a few times. Here the CDR3 reads CASWSLGSYEQYF. Written as DNA, the CDR3 is TGTGCCAGCTGGTCTCTCGGGAGCTACGAGCAGTACTTC. The chain uses TRBV6-5 and TRBJ2-7, with D perhaps matching TRBD2 (6 bases). V was shortened by 8 bases and J by 3 bases, with 14 bases between the two germline ends. Germline lookup yields CDR1 MNHEY and CDR2 SVGAGI. The CDR3 has 13 amino acids.

The chain carries TRBV7-6 and TRBJ2-5, with TRBD1 identical over 11 bases. Germline lookup yields CDR1 SGHVS and CDR2 FNYEAQ. The V and J ends lost 6 bases and 5 bases, in that order; junction bases with no gene match: 14. CDR3 length: 17 amino acids. The CDR3, as DNA: TGTGCCAGCAGGAAGGGGACAGGGGGACGGTGGGCGGAGACCCAGTACTTC. Translated: CASRKGTGGRWAETQYF.

This chain links TRBV7-2 with TRBJ2-3, with 9 positions matching TRBD2. V was clipped by 3 bases and J by 6 bases; unmatched bases: 10. Germline CDR1 reads SGHTA; CDR2 reads FQGNSA. This CDR3 has 16 amino acids. Here the CDR3 reads CASSFRFGGRADTQYF. The CDR3 nucleotides are TGTGCCAGCAGCTTTAGGTTTGGCGGGAGGGCCGATACGCAGTATTTT.